This T cell receptor (beta chain) was recorded in a study of cytomegalovirus exposure and HLA in healthy donors. There are 11 residues in the CDR3. In germline, CDR1 is SGHVS, CDR2 FQNEAQ. Trimming removed 8 bases from V and 13 bases from J, with 14 bases in between. The PCR had 60 Vbeta and 13 Jbeta primers. Sequenced by immunoSEQ multiplex PCR; TCRdb stores in-frame clones only, minus some. The sample includes approximately 130,000 clones, more than 60% of them seen just once. Broader study findings: A cluster of highly shared sequence variants was likely a sequencing artifact. The sole available immune exposure information was CMV serostatus. Analyses of presence and absence presupposed an approximately uniform sequencing depth across donors. One variant, a missense change in DCLRE1C, was linked in a later analysis to TCR beta V- and J-gene trimming.

A remark on this clone: Its antigen is unknown.

This TCR came from a woman aged 40 to 50 in good health and CMV-seronegative. The chain is built from TRBV7-8 and TRBJ1-4; perhaps TRBD1 as D (5 bases). Input material: PBMCs. The chain's CDR3 is CASSHGGVLFF. CDR3 DNA: TGTGCCAGCTCGCACGGGGGGGTACTGTTTTTT. The complete variable domain, with remaining parts taken from reference TRBV7-8 and TRBJ1-4, reads GAGVSQSPRYKVAKRGQDVALRCDPISGHVSLFWYQQALGQGPEFLTYFQNEAQLDKSGLPSDRFFAERPEGSVSTLKIQRTQQEDSAVYLCASSHGGVLFFGSGTQLSVL.